This T cell receptor (beta chain) was recovered during a study of blood T cell repertoires in COVID-19. Study at large: Nucleic acid was either cDNA or gDNA, and it came from T cells, B-cell-depleted T cells, or PBMCs.

Sequencing used immunoSEQ multiplex PCR; TCRdb keeps in-frame clones, though not all of them. The sample includes about 360,000 clones, roughly 90% of them seen just once. Participants had their cohort set by participant-reported clinical history. Germline V gene sequence: CDR1 WNHNN, CDR2 SYGVQD (reference sequence). J lost 9 bases, V lost 4 bases, and 7 bases had no gene match. The CDR3 is 13 amino acids. What was sequenced was PBMCs or T cells enriched from blood (not recorded which). The V and J genes are TRBV10-1 and TRBJ1-1, with 8 nucleotides matching TRBD1. This TCR came from a woman aged 40-49 years with acute COVID-19. The CDR3 sequence: CASSGTGTDKAFF. The CDR3 DNA sequence: TGCGCCAGCAGTGGGACAGGGACGGATAAAGCTTTCTTT.